A single sample is the source of the 12 T cell receptor beta chains below, sequenced in a study of Graves' ophthalmopathy and Graves' hyperthyroidism. TCR beta CDR3 regions were amplified from RNA transcripts. An opening RT-PCR round employed HTBI primers and preceded a second-round multiplex PCR. TCRdb recomputed calls from the multiplex PCR reads with MiXCR, one row per CDR3 protein. Among around 50,000 distinct CDR3 sequences, less than 65% were seen once, and the ten largest hold less than 25%. The sequenced sample consisted of peripheral blood. The receptors here all came from an adult man with Graves' ophthalmopathy.

The chain has TRBV10-3 and TRBJ2-1, with 14 bases that match TRBD2. The CDR3 runs to 19 residues. Germline-derived CDR1 and CDR2 are ENHRY and SYGVKD. The CDR3 coding sequence is TGTGGTATCAGTGAGTCGCGACTAGCGGGAGGGGGAACCTACAATGAGCAGTTCTTC. Amino acid sequence: CGISESRLAGGGTYNEQFF.

This clonotype was picked up many times. V usage is TRBV5-1 and J usage is TRBJ2-7; D uncertain. The CDR3 loop spans 14 amino acids. Trimming removed 3 bases from V and 2 bases from J, with 12 bases in between. The germline V gene encodes CDR1 SGHRS and CDR2 YFSETQ. This CDR3 reads CASSSPGSPYEQYF. In DNA, the CDR3 is TGCGCCAGCAGCTCCCCCGGTAGCCCCTACGAGCAGTACTTC. Using reference TRBV5-1 and TRBJ2-7 for the parts outside the CDR3, the full variable domain is KAGVTQTPRYLIKTRGQQVTLSCSPISGHRSVSWYQQTPGQGLQFLFEYFSETQRNKGNFPGRFSGRQFSNSRSEMNVSTLELGDSALYLCASSSPGSPYEQYFGPGTRLTVT.

Concerning this clonotype: One end of the junction does not line up with germline, which may come from a read error. The chain joins TRBV28 to TRBJ1-2, with D perhaps matching TRBD1 (6 bases). CDR3 length: 14 amino acids. Germline V gives CDR1 MDHEN, CDR2 SYDVKM. In nucleotides, the CDR3 is TGTGCCAGCCATGAGGGGGGCTGGGGGGGTGGCTGCACCTTC. This sequence encodes CASHEGGWGGGCTF.

This clonotype was found many times. The V and J genes are TRBV24-1 and TRBJ2-2; 7 nucleotides align to TRBD1. Per the germline V gene, CDR1 is KGHDR and CDR2 is SFDVKD. The V segment lost 3 bases and the J segment 2 bases; nucleotides outside the gene matches: 5. The CDR3 runs 16 residues. In DNA form, the CDR3 reads TGTGCCACCAGTGATCCGACAGGGAGAAACACCGGGGAGCTGTTTTTT. Protein product: CATSDPTGRNTGELFF.

This clonotype was recorded only once. This chain uses TRBV10-2 with TRBJ2-3; tentative D call: TRBD1 (6 bases). The CDR3 is made up of 12 amino acids. Trimming cost V 9 bases and J 1 base, with 8 bases left between them. Germline-derived CDR1 and CDR2 are WSHSY and SAAADI. CDR3 amino acids: CARGGGTDTQYF. CDR3 in DNA: TGCGCCAGAGGGGGAGGCACAGATACGCAGTATTTT.

This clonotype was detected many times. The chain uses TRBV15 and TRBJ2-3, with D possibly being TRBD1 (6 bases). The CDR3 is made up of 17 amino acids. The germline gives CDR1 LNHNV, CDR2 YYDKDF (reference sequence). Trimming took 6 bases from V and 4 from J, leaving 23 bases between them. The CDR3 DNA is TGTGCCACCAGTCAAATAGGGACAACCGCTAGCCCAGATACGCAGTATTTT. Encoded protein: CATSQIGTTASPDTQYF.

This clonotype was picked up many times. The gene calls are TRBV7-9 and TRBJ2-5; D not resolved. Trimming pared 7 bases from V and 2 bases from J, leaving 5 bases between. CDR3 size: 11 residues. Germline assignment: CDR1 SEHNR and CDR2 FQNEAQ (reference sequence). The CDR3 sequence: CASTPQETQYF. For the CDR3, the DNA is TGTGCCAGCACCCCACAAGAGACCCAGTACTTC.

The chain has TRBV19 and TRBJ2-2; D gene ambiguous. The CDR3 runs 15 residues. With 1 base removed from V and 0 bases from J, the gap between germline ends came to 6 bases. CDR1 is LNHDA and CDR2 is SQIVND in the germline V gene (reference sequence). Here the CDR3 reads CASSIGTANTGELFF. The CDR3 bases are TGTGCCAGTAGTATAGGAACAGCGAACACCGGGGAGCTGTTTTTT.

This clonotype was observed at least ten times. The chain recombines TRBV20-1 with TRBJ1-3, with 9 bases aligning to TRBD1. The germline CDR1 and CDR2 sequences are DFQATT and SNEGSKA (reference sequence). CDR3 length: 19 residues. The V and J ends lost 0 bases and 1 base, in that order; junction bases with no gene match: 13. The CDR3 loop is CSARDPLGQGNLSGNTIYF. The CDR3 nucleotides are TGCAGTGCTAGAGATCCCCTGGGACAGGGAAACCTATCTGGAAACACCATATATTTT.

This clonotype was picked up many times. The chain employs TRBV12-3 or TRBV12-4 and TRBJ2-3; 9 bases match TRBD2. The CDR3 has 14 amino acids. After removal of 6 bases from V and 5 bases from J, the junction contained 6 bases not matched to a gene. The CDR3 DNA is TGTGCCAGCAGGAATAGCGGGGGAGGAGATACGCAGTATTTT. The encoded protein is CASRNSGGGDTQYF.

The V and J genes are TRBV25-1 and TRBJ2-1; 8 positions agree with TRBD2. V shed 1 base and J 4 bases; nucleotides not matched to a gene: 12. The CDR3 runs 18 residues. Germline V gives CDR1 MGHDK, CDR2 SYGVNS. The DNA for the CDR3 is TGTGCCAGCAGTGAATGGCTAGCGGGTACCTTAGGATACAATGAGCAGTTCTTC. Protein: CASSEWLAGTLGYNEQFF.

The V and J genes are TRBV20-1 and TRBJ1-1; 8 bases map to TRBD1. Germline CDR1 is DFQATT and CDR2 is SNEGSKA (reference sequence). The CDR3 spans 14 residues. V lost 2 bases and J lost 7; bases outside the gene matches: 9. The CDR3 DNA reads as TGCAGTGCTAGATGGTCGGCAGGGGGCGGTGAAGCTTTCTTT. Amino acids: CSARWSAGGGEAFF.